This T cell receptor beta chain was sequenced in a study of T cells in Graves' hyperthyroidism and ophthalmopathy. Study-level background: Before treatment of any kind, peripheral blood was taken at initial diagnosis. Study-level findings and limits: Median prediction lead before ophthalmopathy onset was six to eight months with the model. Blood held most thyroid clonotypes expanded above 0.001 frequency.

This clonotype was detected ten times or more. The antigen is unknown. In germline, CDR1 is DFQATT, CDR2 SNEGSKA (reference sequence). The V gene end was trimmed by 5 bases and the J gene end by 5 bases; junction bases not matched to a gene: 5. The CDR3 runs 13 residues. Uncontrolled infections, other autoimmune diseases, pregnancy or lactation led to exclusion of patients. Template material for amplifying TCR beta CDR3 regions consisted of RNA transcripts. With the HTBI primer set, the TCR CDR3 went through a first round of RT-PCR. TCRdb fed the multiplex PCR reads into MiXCR, producing one record per CDR3 protein. Here the sample spans about 260,000 distinct CDR3 sequences, less than 20% being singletons.

This clonotype was sampled from a woman in her late teens or twenties with Graves' ophthalmopathy. What was sequenced was blood. V usage is TRBV20-1 and J usage is TRBJ2-1; 8 bases map to TRBD2. CDR3 sequence reads: CSALSGDDNEQFF. The CDR3 DNA follows: TGCAGTGCTCTTAGCGGGGACGACAATGAGCAGTTCTTC.